This T cell receptor (beta chain) was captured in a study of cytomegalovirus exposure and HLA in healthy donors. Study-wide context: Among a few hundred genotyped donors, around 82% fell in the Caucasian-associated ancestry cluster.

The germline gives CDR1 SGHRS, CDR2 YFSETQ. V lost 7 bases to trimming and J lost 4 bases, with 19 bases between them. The CDR3 spans 15 residues. Comment on this clone: Its specificity is not known.

Study results and caveats: Immune exposure was documented only through CMV serostatus. When presence/absence was analysed, sequencing depth was taken to be roughly uniform across donors.

13 Jbeta primers and 60 Vbeta primers were used for the PCR. In the original workflow: Later reanalysis found 80 million or so unique TCR beta chains, some 10 million of them shared. Clones were read by immunoSEQ multiplex PCR, and TCRdb kept only the in-frame ones, dropping some. The V and J calls and clone size come from that table; D and trimming were worked out from the DNA. The sample yields 100,000 to 150,000 clones, approximately 74% seen once. This receptor was taken from a man aged 35-49 years in good health and CMV-seropositive. The sequenced sample consisted of PBMCs. V and J are TRBV5-1 and TRBJ2-3; TRBD1 might be the D (6 bases). CDR3 sequence reads: CASAGTGLSADTQYF. The CDR3 nucleotides are TGCGCCAGCGCGGGTACAGGGCTTTCCGCAGATACGCAGTATTTT. The entire variable domain, with the rest obtained from reference TRBV5-1 and TRBJ2-3, is as follows: KAGVTQTPRYLIKTRGQQVTLSCSPISGHRSVSWYQQTPGQGLQFLFEYFSETQRNKGNFPGRFSGRQFSNSRSEMNVSTLELGDSALYLCASAGTGLSADTQYFGPGTRLTVL.